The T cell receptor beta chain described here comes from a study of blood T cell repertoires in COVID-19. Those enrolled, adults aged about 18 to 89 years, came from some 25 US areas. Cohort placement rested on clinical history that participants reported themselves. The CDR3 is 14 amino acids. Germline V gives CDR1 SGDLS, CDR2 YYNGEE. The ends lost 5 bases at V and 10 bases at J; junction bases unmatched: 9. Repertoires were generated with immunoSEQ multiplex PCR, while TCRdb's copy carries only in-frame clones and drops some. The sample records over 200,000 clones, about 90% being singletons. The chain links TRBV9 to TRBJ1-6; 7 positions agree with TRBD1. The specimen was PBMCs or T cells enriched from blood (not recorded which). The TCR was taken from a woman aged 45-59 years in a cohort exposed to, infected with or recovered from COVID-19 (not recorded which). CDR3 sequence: CASSITGERSPLHF. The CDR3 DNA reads TGTGCCAGCAGTATCACAGGGGAGAGGTCACCCCTCCACTTT.